This T cell receptor beta chain was found in a study of TIL therapy for anti-PD-1-resistant metastatic lung cancer. Background on the study: Half of patients were current or former smokers. Tumors carried a median 1.5 non-synonymous mutations per megabase. Whole-study results and caveats: The cohort had more treatment-naive, never-smoker and oncogene-addicted patients than typical.

In the case of this clone: Antigen unknown.

Specified time point: pre-treatment sample, taken before nivolumab and TIL therapy. This was the immunoSEQ v3 assay. TCRdb's copy holds only in-frame clones and misses some; the assay was immunoSEQ multiplex PCR. The top ten hold 5% of the sample, which has about 46,000 clones, approximately 86% seen once. J lost 7 bases, V lost 2 bases, and 7 bases had no gene match. This CDR3 is built from 14 residues. Germline CDR1 reads SGHDT; CDR2 reads YYEEEE. V usage is TRBV5-6 and J usage is TRBJ2-7, with TRBD1 identical over 9 bases. Sequences were derived from blood, sampled at baseline. This receptor was taken from a person between 25 and 80 years old with non-small cell lung cancer. CDR3 DNA sequence: TGTGCCAGCAGCTTTTTGACCGGGACAGGGGAGCAGTACTTC. It encodes CASSFLTGTGEQYF.